This T cell receptor beta chain is drawn from a study of T-cell memory formation after mild COVID-19. The CDR3 contains 17 residues. The germline gives CDR1 SEHNR, CDR2 FQNEAQ (reference sequence). With 0 bases removed from V and 0 bases from J, the gap between germline ends came to 13 bases. From the 5' RACE reads, TCRdb called clonotypes with MiXCR, one entry per CDR3 protein. The sample includes some 310,000 distinct CDR3 sequences, 20% to 25% of them seen just once. The receptor was derived from a man aged 18 to 30 who had mild COVID-19 (a few samples of this study predate the infection). Cell type and time point are not known. The rearrangement joins TRBV7-9 to TRBJ2-3; the D gene could be TRBD1 or TRBD2 (5 bases each). Sequencing used PBMCs or a T cell subset sorted from them (not recorded which). The CDR3 region is CASSLARAGSSTDTQYF. Written as DNA, the CDR3 is TGTGCCAGCAGCTTAGCGAGGGCAGGGTCTAGCACAGATACGCAGTATTTT.